A selection of T cell receptor beta chains follows, all from one sample in a study of radiation and T cells in renal cell carcinoma. Using immunoSEQ multiplex PCR, the repertoire was profiled, and TCRdb retains in-frame clones only, with some absent. Of almost 9,500 clones listed, roughly 65% are singletons. The sequencing used tumor tissue, collected from a patient whose treatment included radiotherapy and nephrectomy. Every receptor here comes from a woman aged 50 to 60 with renal cell carcinoma. The CDR3 runs from the conserved cysteine through the conserved F or W. D genes are given only for firm matches. Clone size is given for some rows only: seen once, a few or many times, or a class if the clone is expanded.

v_call: TRBV30
clone_size: NA
d_call: NA
j_call: TRBJ1-2
cdr3_aa: CAWSPFLGAFFGSNYGYTF
cdr3_nt: TGTGCCTGGAGTCCTTTCTTGGGGGCCTTTTTCGGGAGTAACTATGGCTACACCTTC

v_call: TRBV14
clone_size: NA
d_call: NA
j_call: TRBJ2-3
cdr3_aa: CASSQDLRLTSTDTQYF
cdr3_nt: TGTGCCAGCAGCCAAGATCTCCGGCTAACAAGCACAGATACGCAGTATTTT

v_call: TRBV5-5
clone_size: few
d_call: NA
j_call: TRBJ1-1
cdr3_aa: CASSLDQESVNTEAFF
cdr3_nt: TGTGCCAGCAGCTTGGATCAAGAATCAGTTAACACTGAAGCTTTCTTT

v_call: TRBV11-2
clone_size: NA
d_call: TRBD1
j_call: TRBJ1-2
cdr3_aa: CASSLEGTGNYGYTF
cdr3_nt: TGTGCCAGCAGCCTGGAGGGGACAGGGAACTATGGCTACACCTTC

v_call: TRBV18
clone_size: few
d_call: NA
j_call: TRBJ2-7
cdr3_aa: CASSPPYGYGYEQYF
cdr3_nt: TGTGCCAGCTCACCACCGTACGGGTATGGGTACGAGCAGTACTTC

v_call: TRBV6-1
clone_size: few
d_call: TRBD2
j_call: TRBJ2-7
cdr3_aa: CASSEQTSGGYEQYF
cdr3_nt: TGTGCCAGCAGTGAACAGACTAGCGGGGGGTACGAGCAGTACTTC

v_call: TRBV5-6
clone_size: NA
d_call: NA
j_call: TRBJ1-5
cdr3_aa: CASSLRSTQPQHF
cdr3_nt: TGTGCCAGCAGCTTGAGAAGTACCCAGCCCCAGCATTTT

v_call: TRBV5-6
clone_size: few
d_call: TRBD1
j_call: TRBJ2-2
cdr3_aa: CASSLVQGDTGELFF
cdr3_nt: TGTGCCAGCAGCTTGGTTCAGGGGGACACCGGGGAGCTGTTTTTT

v_call: TRBV7-2
clone_size: NA
d_call: NA
j_call: TRBJ1-2
cdr3_aa: CASRLLPGGGNYGYTF
cdr3_nt: TGTGCCAGCAGGTTATTACCGGGAGGGGGTAACTATGGCTACACCTTC

v_call: TRBV7-2
clone_size: NA
d_call: NA
j_call: TRBJ1-1
cdr3_aa: CASSFGADTEAFF
cdr3_nt: TGTGCCAGCAGCTTTGGGGCGGACACTGAAGCTTTCTTT

v_call: TRBV9
clone_size: once
d_call: TRBD1
j_call: TRBJ2-2
cdr3_aa: CASSLGTVQGGELFF
cdr3_nt: TGTGCCAGCAGCCTCGGGACAGTCCAGGGCGGGGAGCTGTTTTTT

v_call: TRBV5-1
clone_size: NA
d_call: NA
j_call: TRBJ2-7
cdr3_aa: CASSLDRGLYEQYF
cdr3_nt: TGCGCCAGCAGCTTGGACAGGGGACTCTACGAGCAGTACTTC

v_call: TRBV4-3
clone_size: NA
d_call: NA
j_call: TRBJ1-2
cdr3_aa: CASSQDYGTPNNYGYTF
cdr3_nt: TGCGCCAGCAGCCAAGATTACGGGACACCTAATAACTATGGCTACACCTTC

v_call: TRBV7-2
clone_size: NA
d_call: NA
j_call: TRBJ2-7
cdr3_aa: CASSLSPQGSYEQYF
cdr3_nt: TGTGCCAGCAGCTTATCCCCACAGGGTTCCTACGAGCAGTACTTC

v_call: TRBV11-3
clone_size: NA
d_call: NA
j_call: TRBJ2-7
cdr3_aa: CASSSYYEQYF
cdr3_nt: TGTGCCAGCAGCTCCTACTACGAGCAGTACTTC

v_call: TRBV2
clone_size: NA
d_call: TRBD1
j_call: TRBJ2-7
cdr3_aa: CASSLTGGPDYEQYF
cdr3_nt: TGTGCCAGCAGTCTAACAGGGGGCCCAGACTACGAGCAGTACTTC

v_call: TRBV2
clone_size: NA
d_call: NA
j_call: TRBJ2-5
cdr3_aa: CASSEGDTYQETQYF
cdr3_nt: TGTGCCAGCAGTGAAGGGGACACGTACCAAGAGACCCAGTACTTC

v_call: TRBV7-2
clone_size: few
d_call: NA
j_call: TRBJ2-7
cdr3_aa: CASGRVQSYEQYF
cdr3_nt: TGTGCCAGTGGGCGGGTACAATCCTACGAGCAGTACTTC

v_call: TRBV5-1
clone_size: NA
d_call: NA
j_call: TRBJ1-1
cdr3_aa: CASSFEMPGNSEAFF
cdr3_nt: TGCGCCAGCAGCTTCGAGATGCCGGGGAATTCTGAAGCTTTCTTT

v_call: TRBV25-1
clone_size: NA
d_call: NA
j_call: TRBJ2-7
cdr3_aa: CASSEWGEQYF
cdr3_nt: TGTGCCAGCAGTGAATGGGGCGAGCAGTACTTC

v_call: TRBV27
clone_size: NA
d_call: TRBD1
j_call: TRBJ1-2
cdr3_aa: CASGTGGGSYGYTF
cdr3_nt: TGTGCCAGCGGCACAGGGGGTGGGTCCTATGGCTACACCTTC

v_call: TRBV6-5
clone_size: medium-sized
d_call: NA
j_call: TRBJ2-7
cdr3_aa: CASTGLEDSSEQYF
cdr3_nt: TGTGCCAGCACCGGCCTAGAGGACAGCTCCGAGCAGTACTTC

v_call: TRBV25-1
clone_size: few
d_call: TRBD2
j_call: TRBJ2-2
cdr3_aa: CASSDGLADTGELFF
cdr3_nt: TGTGCCAGCAGTGACGGACTAGCAGACACCGGGGAGCTGTTTTTT

v_call: TRBV19
clone_size: medium-sized
d_call: NA
j_call: TRBJ1-2
cdr3_aa: CASSAVFGYTF
cdr3_nt: TGTGCCAGTAGTGCCGTATTTGGCTACACCTTC

v_call: TRBV28
clone_size: NA
d_call: NA
j_call: TRBJ1-2
cdr3_aa: CASINGQLPFYGYTF
cdr3_nt: TGTGCCAGCATAAATGGACAGCTCCCGTTCTATGGCTACACCTTC

v_call: TRBV7-2
clone_size: NA
d_call: TRBD2
j_call: TRBJ2-2
cdr3_aa: CASSLHNPGTTLSGELFF
cdr3_nt: TGTGCCAGCAGCCTACATAACCCCGGGACTACCCTATCTGGGGAGCTGTTTTTT

v_call: TRBV11-2
clone_size: few
d_call: NA
j_call: TRBJ2-2
cdr3_aa: CASSFPFTGPRTGELFF
cdr3_nt: TGTGCCAGCAGCTTCCCCTTCACGGGTCCCCGGACCGGGGAGCTGTTTTTT

v_call: TRBV5-5
clone_size: NA
d_call: NA
j_call: TRBJ1-3
cdr3_aa: CASSSILMTAGNTIYF
cdr3_nt: TGTGCCAGCAGCTCGATACTAATGACAGCTGGAAACACCATATATTTT

v_call: TRBV28
clone_size: NA
d_call: NA
j_call: TRBJ1-5
cdr3_aa: CASSLLGGGNQPQHF
cdr3_nt: TGTGCCAGCAGTTTACTAGGAGGAGGCAATCAGCCCCAGCATTTT

v_call: TRBV7-2
clone_size: NA
d_call: TRBD2
j_call: TRBJ2-3
cdr3_aa: CASSLGLRGGTDTQYF
cdr3_nt: TGTGCCAGCAGCTTAGGCTTGCGGGGGGGCACAGATACGCAGTATTTT

v_call: TRBV4-2
clone_size: NA
d_call: NA
j_call: TRBJ2-3
cdr3_aa: CASSQSGSDTQYF
cdr3_nt: TGTGCCAGCAGCCAATCGGGTTCAGATACGCAGTATTTT

v_call: TRBV9
clone_size: NA
d_call: NA
j_call: TRBJ1-5
cdr3_aa: CASSPPRIWGTGLWPQHF
cdr3_nt: TGTGCCAGCAGCCCGCCGAGGATCTGGGGGACGGGACTTTGGCCCCAGCATTTT

v_call: TRBV5-1
clone_size: NA
d_call: NA
j_call: TRBJ1-1
cdr3_aa: CASNENGPGTEAFF
cdr3_nt: TGCGCCAGCAACGAAAACGGACCCGGCACTGAAGCTTTCTTT

v_call: TRBV7-9
clone_size: few
d_call: TRBD1
j_call: TRBJ2-2
cdr3_aa: CASSLEGGVYGELFF
cdr3_nt: TGTGCCAGCAGCTTAGAAGGGGGCGTTTACGGGGAGCTGTTTTTT

v_call: TRBV6-5
clone_size: NA
d_call: NA
j_call: TRBJ1-2
cdr3_aa: CASSYPTGQAGYTF
cdr3_nt: TGTGCCAGCAGTTACCCAACAGGGCAGGCTGGCTACACCTTC

v_call: TRBV9
clone_size: NA
d_call: NA
j_call: TRBJ2-2
cdr3_aa: CASSVLSGELFF
cdr3_nt: TGTGCCAGCAGCGTGTTGTCTGGGGAGCTGTTTTTT